This T cell receptor (beta chain) comes out of a study of blood T cells in healthy people across ages. Per sample, extraction of total RNA gave at least 5 micrograms in every case. A second PCR, run for roughly 7 to 12 cycles, used a sample-barcoded 5' primer plus a J-beta primer mix. Tags on each cDNA molecule came from a template-switch adaptor with 12 random nucleotides. Each CDR3 protein gets one entry after TCRdb re-called the 5' RACE reads with MiXCR. The table lists hundreds of thousands of distinct CDR3 sequences, roughly 56% of them singletons. The table lists this clonotype with many counts. Its target is not known. The germline V gene encodes CDR1 SQVTM and CDR2 ANQGSEA. The ends were cut back, 3 bases at V and 4 bases at J, with 6 bases in the middle. The CDR3 loop spans 11 amino acids. Study-wide points: As naive T cell percentage varied, TCR beta diversity correlated strongly with it.

The TCR originated in a man aged 40-49 years in good health. The sequencing input was blood. The rearrangement links TRBV29-1 to TRBJ2-5; D not resolved. The CDR3 spells CSVEVGETQYF. CDR3 sequence (DNA): TGCAGCGTTGAGGTTGGAGAGACCCAGTACTTC. Based on the CDR3 plus reference TRBV29-1 and TRBJ2-5, the full variable domain is SAVISQKPSRDICQRGTSLTIQCQVDSQVTMMFWYRQQPGQSLTLIATANQGSEATYESGFVIDKFPISRPNLTFSTLTVSNMSPEDSSIYLCSVEVGETQYFGPGTRLLVL.